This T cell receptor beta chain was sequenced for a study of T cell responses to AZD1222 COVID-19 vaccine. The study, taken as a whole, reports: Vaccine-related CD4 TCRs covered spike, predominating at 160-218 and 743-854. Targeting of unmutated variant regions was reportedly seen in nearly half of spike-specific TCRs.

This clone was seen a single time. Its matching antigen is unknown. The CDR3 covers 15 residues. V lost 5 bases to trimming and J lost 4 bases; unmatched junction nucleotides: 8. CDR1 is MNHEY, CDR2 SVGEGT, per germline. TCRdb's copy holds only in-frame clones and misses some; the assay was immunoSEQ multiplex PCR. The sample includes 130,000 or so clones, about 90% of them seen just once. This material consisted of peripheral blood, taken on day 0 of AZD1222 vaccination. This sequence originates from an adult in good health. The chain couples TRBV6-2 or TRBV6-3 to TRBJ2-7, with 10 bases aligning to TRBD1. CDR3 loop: CASSSFGQGDYEQYF. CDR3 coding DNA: TGTGCCAGCAGTAGCTTCGGACAGGGGGATTACGAGCAGTACTTC.